The T cell receptor (beta chain) described here comes from a study of blood T cell repertoires in COVID-19 (TCRdb year 2020). With regard to the full study: Collaborator samples came from the United States, Italy and Spain and covered acute and convalescent phases of COVID-19. Nearly every sample came with metadata listing a de-identified subject ID, COVID-19 status, age in years and sex. The repertoires were released in a freely available public database meant as a resource for research on the immune response to SARS-CoV-2. The material from the prospective study consisted of cDNA or gDNA derived from T cells, B-cell-depleted T cells, or PBMCs. Where available, HLA class I and class II types were obtained from metadata supplied by the sample provider rather than from assay-based typing. Deeply sampled blood TCRbeta repertoires from subjects exposed to, actively infected with, or recovered from COVID-19 were included in the dataset. Samples were obtained from the ongoing ImmuneRACE study (first 160 participants) and from about 1,300 subjects provided by 6 global collaborators. Paper-wide results and their limitations: The quantity of clinical and demographic metadata differed by source and by participant and was supplied without curation.

CDR1 and CDR2 are drawn from the germline V gene: SGHTA, FQGNSA. Cut back by 0 bases and 7 bases, the V and J ends lie 16 bases apart. The CDR3 has 15 amino acids, counting the end cysteine and phenylalanine. Left in the record is the CDR3 DNA by itself, 45 bases read in frame from the first base. The immunoSEQ Assay, a bias-controlled multiplex PCR, was used to amplify TCRbeta CDR3 regions from genomic DNA. The authors' analysis ran thus. The number of nucleated cells in each sample was estimated by amplification of reference gene primers within the assay. To quantify the absolute abundance of each unique TCRbeta CDR3 rearrangement, sequence reads were collapsed and filtered. For each sample, productive Simpson clonality was calculated by taking the square root of Simpson's diversity index across productive rearrangements. As stored in TCRdb, this immuneACCESS dataset retains in-frame rearrangements with V and J assigned. A fraction of the clones does not appear; measured against another copy, unresolved V genes explain less than half of the discrepancy, and the remainder lacks a known reason. The DNA was the basis for D and trimming; V, J and clone size are from that table. This sample has roughly 220,000 clones in its table, and 80% to 90% of those were observed once. The ten largest clones represent approximately 2% of the sample.

Samples from volunteer blood donors who had recovered from COVID-19 were contributed by a second Seattle source. Each collaborating institution followed its own protocols to collect whole blood in K2EDTA tubes. For TCRbeta analysis, collaborators shipped samples as frozen whole blood, isolated PBMCs, or DNA extracted from either of those sample types. In the case of this clone: Its cognate antigen has yet to be identified. No much larger clone exists at a distance of one base, and base qualities are not known.

Sequencing was carried out using peripheral blood. The receptor chain draws on TRBV7-2 and TRBJ2-7; tentative D gene TRBD2, with 5 bases matching. The sequence was obtained from a man aged 25-45 years who had recovered from COVID-19. The DNA is TGTGCCAGCAGCTTAGCGCGAAATCTAGCCGAAGAGCAGTACTTC. Its amino acids are CASSLARNLAEEQYF.